A selection of T cell receptor beta chains follows, all from one sample in a study of T cell clones after liver transplantation. Clones were read by immunoSEQ multiplex PCR, and TCRdb kept only the in-frame ones, dropping some. Of 50,000 to 60,000 clones listed, less than 75% are singletons. The material sequenced was CD4+ T cells from blood, taken at the 22-month timepoint. The receptor source for this set is a human patient who received a liver transplant. Some T cells may be provided by the graft donor. The CDR3 runs from the conserved cysteine through the conserved F or W. A D gene is named only where the DNA matches it firmly. Clone size appears in some rows only: once, few, many, or a class for an expanded clone.

>TRBV7-2|TRBD1|.|TRBJ2-4
TGTGCCAGCAGCTTATTCACAGGGGAGGCCAAAAACATTCAGTACTTC
CASSLFTGEAKNIQYF
>TRBV30|.|once|TRBJ1-1
TGTGCCTGGAGGGGCGTAAAAGGGTTGCTTTCCACTGAAGCTTTCTTT
CAWRGVKGLLSTEAFF
>TRBV19|.|once|TRBJ1-2
TGTGCCAGTAGGGGACAACCTACAGTACCAGGATTTGGCTACACCTTC
CASRGQPTVPGFGYTF
>TRBV6-6|.|.|TRBJ1-5
TGTGCCAGCAGTGCGAACAGGAATCAGCCCCAGCATTTT
CASSANRNQPQHF
>TRBV10-2|.|.|TRBJ1-5
TGCGCCAGCAGTGGGGGTTACAATCAGCCCCAGCATTTT
CASSGGYNQPQHF
>TRBV6-6|TRBD1|.|TRBJ1-3
TGTGCCAGCAGTTACGCCCGGGACAGGGAGGACACCATATATTTT
CASSYARDREDTIYF
>TRBV5-4|TRBD1|.|TRBJ2-7
TGTGCCAGCAGCCCAGGACAGGGAAACTACGAGCAGTACTTC
CASSPGQGNYEQYF
>TRBV2|.|medium-sized|TRBJ1-1
TGTGCCAGCACGACTGAATATTTAACTGAAGCTTTCTTT
CASTTEYLTEAFF
>TRBV10-3|TRBD1|.|TRBJ1-6
TGTGCCATCAGTGACGACAGGGGGCGATCCTATAATTCACCCCTCCACTTT
CAISDDRGRSYNSPLHF
>TRBV19|.|.|TRBJ2-3
TGTGCCCCTAAAGGAATTAGCGGATGCACAGATACGCAGTATTTT
CAPKGISGCTDTQYF
>TRBV5-3|TRBD1|.|TRBJ1-2
TGTGCCAGAAGCTTCTACAGGGGAGGCTACACCTTC
CARSFYRGGYTF
>TRBV7-6|TRBD1|.|TRBJ2-1
TGTGCCAGCAGCTTTTCGGCCAGGACAGGGGGCAACTACAATGAGCAGTTCTTC
CASSFSARTGGNYNEQFF
>TRBV2|.|.|TRBJ2-7
TGTGCCAGCAGACTTGGGGAGACCTCCTACGAGCAGTACTTC
CASRLGETSYEQYF
>TRBV29-1|.|.|TRBJ1-1
TGCAGCGTCACAAGCGGGGCTGAAGCTTTCTTT
CSVTSGAEAFF
>TRBV5-4|.|.|TRBJ2-3
TGTGCCAGCAGCCTGGCAGGTATAGTGCTGGCCACAGATACGCAGTATTTT
CASSLAGIVLATDTQYF
>TRBV19|TRBD1|once|TRBJ1-6
TGTGCCAGTAGCGCGGACAGGGACACACCCCTCCACTTT
CASSADRDTPLHF
>TRBV6-5|.|.|TRBJ1-6
TGTGCCAGCAGTTACAGCTCCTATAATTCACCCCTCCACTTT
CASSYSSYNSPLHF
>TRBV10-2|TRBD1|few|TRBJ1-1
TGCGCCAGCACCGGGACAGGCGGGAACACTGAAGCTTTCTTT
CASTGTGGNTEAFF
>TRBV11-2|.|.|TRBJ2-7
TGTGCCAGCAGCTTCGGGACCCCCTCGGACGAGCAGTACTTC
CASSFGTPSDEQYF
>TRBV18|TRBD1|once|TRBJ1-5
TGTGCCAGCTCACGAGGGTCAGGGGGTTCCAATCAGCCCCAGCATTTT
CASSRGSGGSNQPQHF
>TRBV10-1|TRBD2|.|TRBJ2-3
TGCGCCAGCAAGCCTAGCGGAAGCGGGGATACGCAGTATTTT
CASKPSGSGDTQYF
>TRBV19|TRBD2|.|TRBJ2-1
TGTGCCAGTAAAAGGACTAGCGGCCCTTACAATGAGCAGTTCTTC
CASKRTSGPYNEQFF
>TRBV19|.|.|TRBJ2-7
TGTGCCAGTAGTCTAGGACAGTACGAGCAGTACTTC
CASSLGQYEQYF
>TRBV4-1|.|once|TRBJ2-1
TGCGCCAGCAGCCAAGAGCCGGGGTCCGATGAGCAGTTCTTC
CASSQEPGSDEQFF
>TRBV6-5|TRBD1|.|TRBJ2-7
TGTGCCAGCAGTGGCAGGGGGCTATCCTACGAGCAGTACTTC
CASSGRGLSYEQYF
>TRBV19|.|.|TRBJ2-2
TGTGCCAGTAGTATCCCGGGACGGGTGGGGACCGGGGAGCTGTTTTTT
CASSIPGRVGTGELFF